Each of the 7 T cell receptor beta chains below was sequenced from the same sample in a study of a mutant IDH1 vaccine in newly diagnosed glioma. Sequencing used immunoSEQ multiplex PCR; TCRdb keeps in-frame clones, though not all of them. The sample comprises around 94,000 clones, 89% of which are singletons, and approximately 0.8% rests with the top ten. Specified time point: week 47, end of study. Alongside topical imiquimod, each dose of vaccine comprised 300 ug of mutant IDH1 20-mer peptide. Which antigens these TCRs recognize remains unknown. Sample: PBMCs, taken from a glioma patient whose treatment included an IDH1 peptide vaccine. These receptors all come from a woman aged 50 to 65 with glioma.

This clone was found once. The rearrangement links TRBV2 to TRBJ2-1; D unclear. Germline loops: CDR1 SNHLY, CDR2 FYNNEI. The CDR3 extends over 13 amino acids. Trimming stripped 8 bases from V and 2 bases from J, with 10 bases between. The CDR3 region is CASAWMTYNEQFF. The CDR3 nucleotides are TGTGCCAGCGCTTGGATGACCTACAATGAGCAGTTCTTC.

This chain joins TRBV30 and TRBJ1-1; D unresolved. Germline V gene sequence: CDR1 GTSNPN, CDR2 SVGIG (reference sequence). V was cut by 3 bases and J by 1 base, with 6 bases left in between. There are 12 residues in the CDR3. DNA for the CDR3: TGTGCCTGGAGGAGAACGAACACTGAAGCTTTCTTT. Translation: CAWRRTNTEAFF.

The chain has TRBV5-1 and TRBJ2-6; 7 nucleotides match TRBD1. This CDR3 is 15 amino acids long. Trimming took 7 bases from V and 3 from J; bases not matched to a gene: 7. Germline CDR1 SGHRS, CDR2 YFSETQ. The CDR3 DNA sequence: TGCGCCAGCGACAGGGACCCTAGTGGGGCCAACGTCCTGACTTTC. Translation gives CASDRDPSGANVLTF.

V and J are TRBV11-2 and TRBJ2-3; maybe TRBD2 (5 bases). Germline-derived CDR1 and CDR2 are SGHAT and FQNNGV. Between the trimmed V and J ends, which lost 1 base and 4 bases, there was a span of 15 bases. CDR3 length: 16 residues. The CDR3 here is CASSLGLAVGADTQYF. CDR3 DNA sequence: TGTGCCAGCAGCTTAGGCCTAGCAGTAGGAGCAGATACGCAGTATTTT.

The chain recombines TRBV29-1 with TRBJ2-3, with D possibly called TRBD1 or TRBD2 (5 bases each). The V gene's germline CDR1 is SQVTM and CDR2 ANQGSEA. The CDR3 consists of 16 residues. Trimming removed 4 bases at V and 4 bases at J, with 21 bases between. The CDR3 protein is CSVAGLGTPAPDTQYF. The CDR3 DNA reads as TGCAGCGTTGCGGGGCTCGGGACCCCAGCACCAGATACGCAGTATTTT.

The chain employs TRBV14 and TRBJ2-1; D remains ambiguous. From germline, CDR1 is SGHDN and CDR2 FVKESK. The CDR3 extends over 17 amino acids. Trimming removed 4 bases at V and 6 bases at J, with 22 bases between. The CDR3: CASSPKIMSRTLNEQFF. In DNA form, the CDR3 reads TGTGCCAGCAGCCCCAAGATTATGAGCCGTACCCTCAATGAGCAGTTCTTC. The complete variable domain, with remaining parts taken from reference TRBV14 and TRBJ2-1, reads EAGVTQFPSHSVIEKGQTVTLRCDPISGHDNLYWYRRVMGKEIKFLLHFVKESKQDESGMPNNRFLAERTGGTYSTLKVQPAELEDSGVYFCASSPKIMSRTLNEQFFGPGTRLTVL.

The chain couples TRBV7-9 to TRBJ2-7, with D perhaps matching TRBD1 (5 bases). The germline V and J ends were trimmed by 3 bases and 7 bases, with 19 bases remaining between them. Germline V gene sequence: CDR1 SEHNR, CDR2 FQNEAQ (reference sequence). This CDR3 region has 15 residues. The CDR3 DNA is TGTGCCAGCAGCTTTACGACAGCGACCTTTGGGGAGCAGTACTTC. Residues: CASSFTTATFGEQYF.